The clone carrying this TCR beta chain was detected once. The germline V gene encodes CDR1 SGHNT and CDR2 YENEEA. The CDR3 spans 17 residues. V dropped 2 bases and J dropped 3 bases, with 17 bases sitting between them. This entry belongs to a study of shared clonotypes between healthy human individuals. Data came from immunoSEQ multiplex PCR; TCRdb stores just in-frame clones and leaves some out. The table shows over 400,000 clones, with around 85% occurring only once. The chain carries TRBV11-3 and TRBJ2-1; D is ambiguous. The receptor was isolated from a woman aged 40 to 50 in good health. Some clones in this sample may be carry-over from other donors' samples. The material sequenced was PBMCs. CDR3 bases: TGTGCCAGCAGCTTACTTAGTGGGTACAACAGCTACAATGAGCAGTTCTTC. Its protein product is CASSLLSGYNSYNEQFF.